Shown below are 11 T cell receptor beta chains from a single sample sequenced in a study of blood T cell repertoires in COVID-19. Sequenced by immunoSEQ multiplex PCR; TCRdb stores in-frame clones only, minus some. The top ten clones hold 25% to 35% of a sample with about 150,000 clones, about 86% of them seen once. What was sequenced was peripheral blood. The receptor set was obtained from an older woman with acute or convalescent COVID-19.

J is TRBJ1-5 and V is TRBV7-9; possibly TRBD1 for D (5 bases). Germline CDR1 SEHNR, CDR2 FQNEAQ (reference sequence). This CDR3 contains 15 residues. V lost 0 bases and J 6 bases, leaving 12 bases between the germline ends. The CDR3: CASSLAGSGGQPQHF. CDR3 coding DNA: TGTGCCAGCAGCTTAGCGGGGTCGGGGGGTCAGCCCCAGCATTTT.

This clone was seen a single time. The rearrangement joins TRBV7-8 to TRBJ1-4; no reliable D call. This CDR3 region has 17 residues. Trimming left V 4 bases short and J 8 bases short, with 23 bases between. Germline CDR1 reads SGHVS; CDR2 reads FQNEAQ. The CDR3 coding sequence is TGTGCCAGCAGCTCCCAAGGCGCCCTCGGCGCGGGGGAAAAACTGTTTTTT. Translating it yields CASSSQGALGAGEKLFF.

The V call is TRBV24-1, the J call TRBJ1-1, with D unclear. V was clipped by 3 bases and J by 1 base, with 8 bases between them. CDR1 and CDR2 from the germline V gene are KGHDR and SFDVKD. This CDR3 comprises 14 residues. The CDR3 loop reads CATSDPRQNTEAFF. CDR3 bases: TGTGCCACCAGTGATCCTCGACAGAACACTGAAGCTTTCTTT.

The rearrangement joins TRBV10-3 to TRBJ2-3, with TRBD2 matching 7 bases. There are 17 residues in the CDR3. CDR1 is ENHRY and CDR2 is SYGVKD in the germline V gene. V dropped 8 bases and J dropped 2; count of bases not matched to a gene: 16. The CDR3 is CAISRRGSSGDTDTQYF. The CDR3 DNA reads as TGTGCCATCTCCAGGCGGGGGTCTAGCGGAGACACAGATACGCAGTATTTT.

This clone was seen a handful of times. The CDR3 sequence: CASSQEGQGRQETQYF. CDR3 bases: TGTGCCAGCAGCCAAGAGGGACAGGGAAGGCAAGAGACCCAGTACTTC. This chain links TRBV3-1 (or the pseudogene TRBV3-2) with TRBJ2-5; 9 nucleotides agree with TRBD1. Germline V gene lookup returns CDR1 LGHDT and CDR2 YNNKEL (reference sequence). The junction had 4 bases not matched to a gene; V was cut back by 0 bases and J by 2 bases. The CDR3 contains 16 residues.

The chain couples TRBV5-5 to TRBJ1-6; 9 bases are shared with TRBD1. V lost 4 bases, J lost 9 bases, and 23 bases stayed unmatched. Germline V gives CDR1 SGHKS, CDR2 YYEKEE (reference sequence). The CDR3 length is 20 residues. CDR3 nucleotide sequence: TGTGCCAGCAGCCGGGGTGGTCAGTCGACAGGGGGGGTGTTAGGTTCACCCCTCCACTTT. It is translated as CASSRGGQSTGGVLGSPLHF.

This clone is a singleton in its sample. The genes are TRBV2 and TRBJ2-1; TRBD1 might be the D (5 bases). CDR1 is SNHLY and CDR2 is FYNNEI in the germline V gene. CDR3 size: 13 residues. Trimming removed 5 bases from V and 6 bases from J, with 11 bases in between. The CDR3 nucleotides read TGTGCCAGCAGTCGGATGGGGCTCAATGAGCAGTTCTTC. It specifies CASSRMGLNEQFF. Together with reference TRBV2 and TRBJ2-1, the CDR3 gives the full variable domain: EPEVTQTPSHQVTQMGQEVILRCVPISNHLYFYWYRQILGQKVEFLVSFYNNEISEKSEIFDDQFSVERPDGSNFTLKIRSTKLEDSAMYFCASSRMGLNEQFFGPGTRLTVL.

The chain combines TRBV18 with TRBJ2-5, with 9 bases lining up with TRBD1. The CDR3 covers 15 residues. Germline V lookup: CDR1 KGHSH, CDR2 LQKENI. V was pared by 5 bases and J by 3 bases, with 7 bases of the junction left unmatched. CDR3 nucleotide sequence: TGTGCCAGCTCATCCCGACAGGGGGGGAAAGAGACCCAGTACTTC. It yields the protein CASSSRQGGKETQYF.

V gene TRBV3-1 (or the pseudogene TRBV3-2) combines with J gene TRBJ1-2; a possible D gene is TRBD1 (5 bases). With 3 bases removed from V and 6 bases from J, the gap between germline ends came to 14 bases. The CDR3 is 14 residues long. Germline V gene sequence: CDR1 LGHDT, CDR2 YNNKEL (reference sequence). CDR3 sequence: CASSHGAQENGYTF. CDR3 sequence (DNA): TGTGCCAGCAGCCATGGGGCTCAAGAGAATGGCTACACCTTC.

The chain uses TRBV5-8 and TRBJ2-5; no clear D gene. The V end lost 3 bases, the J end lost 0 bases, and 3 bases lay between the germline ends. The CDR3 spans 12 residues. Germline V gene data show CDR1 as SGHTS and CDR2 as YDEGEE. This chain's CDR3 is CASSSYQETQYF. The CDR3 bases are TGTGCCAGCAGCTCGTACCAAGAGACCCAGTACTTC.

The chain has TRBV6-1 and TRBJ2-5, with D tentatively TRBD2 (6 bases). V was clipped by 2 bases and J by 5 bases, with 18 bases between them. CDR3 length equals 16 residues. The V gene's germline CDR1 is MNHNS and CDR2 SASEGT. The CDR3 loop reads CASSEIIGGNAETQYF. The CDR3, as DNA: TGTGCCAGCAGTGAAATTATTGGAGGGAATGCGGAGACCCAGTACTTC.